This TCR beta chain was identified in a study of OX40 agonist ivuxolimab in advanced cancers. Turning to the study itself: Hepatocellular carcinoma, melanoma, renal cell or head and neck cancer was diagnosed in the dose-escalation patients. Overall study results and limits: Also showing low normalized T-cell clonal expansion were some of the nonresponders. Compared with CD4+, CD8+ T cells on average had more expanded clones.

About this clone itself: The antigen is undetermined.

Data came from immunoSEQ multiplex PCR; TCRdb stores just in-frame clones and leaves some out. This sample carries approximately 60,000 clones, roughly nine tenths of them seen once, and the ten largest clones take around 15%. This CDR3 is built from 13 residues. Germline V lookup: CDR1 MNHNY, CDR2 SVGAGI (reference sequence). Trimming took 7 bases from V and 1 from J; bases not matched to a gene: 2. The V gene is TRBV6-6, the J gene TRBJ1-1; 8 nucleotides agree with TRBD1. This TCR was recovered from an adult with an advanced solid tumor such as melanoma, head and neck, liver or kidney cancer. The material sequenced was CD4+ or CD8+ T cells sorted from blood, taken in a trial of the OX40 agonist ivuxolimab. CDR3 DNA: TGTGCCAGCATGGGACAGGCGAACACTGAAGCTTTCTTT. This gives the protein CASMGQANTEAFF.